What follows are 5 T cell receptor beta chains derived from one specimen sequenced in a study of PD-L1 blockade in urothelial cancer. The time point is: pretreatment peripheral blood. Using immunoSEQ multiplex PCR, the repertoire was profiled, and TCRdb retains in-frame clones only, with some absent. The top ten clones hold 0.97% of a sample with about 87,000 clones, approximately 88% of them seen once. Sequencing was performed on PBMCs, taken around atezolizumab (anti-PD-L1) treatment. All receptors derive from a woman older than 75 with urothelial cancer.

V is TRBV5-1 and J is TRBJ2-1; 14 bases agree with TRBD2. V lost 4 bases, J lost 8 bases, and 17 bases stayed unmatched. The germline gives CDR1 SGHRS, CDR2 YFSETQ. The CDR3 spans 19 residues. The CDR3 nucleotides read TGCGCCAGCAGCCTACGGAGTCCCGGGACTAGCGGGAGTCCCGATGAGCAGTTCTTC. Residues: CASSLRSPGTSGSPDEQFF.

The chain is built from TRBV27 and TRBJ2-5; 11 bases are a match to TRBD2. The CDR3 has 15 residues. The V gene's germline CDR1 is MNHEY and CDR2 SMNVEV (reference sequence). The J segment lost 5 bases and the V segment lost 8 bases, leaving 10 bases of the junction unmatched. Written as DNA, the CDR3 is TGTGCCAGCGGGACTAGCGGTTATACGTCGGAGACCCAGTACTTC. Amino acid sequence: CASGTSGYTSETQYF.

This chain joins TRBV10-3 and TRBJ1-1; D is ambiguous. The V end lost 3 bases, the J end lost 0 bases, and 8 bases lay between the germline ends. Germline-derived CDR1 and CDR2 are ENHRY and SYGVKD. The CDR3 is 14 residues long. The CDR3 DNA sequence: TGTGCCATCAGTGACCCCGTATTGAACACTGAAGCTTTCTTT. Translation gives CAISDPVLNTEAFF.

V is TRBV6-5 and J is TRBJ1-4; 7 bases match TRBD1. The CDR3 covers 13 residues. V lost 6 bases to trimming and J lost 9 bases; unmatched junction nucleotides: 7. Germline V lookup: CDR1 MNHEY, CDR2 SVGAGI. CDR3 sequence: CASSPDRAQKLFF. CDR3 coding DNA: TGTGCCAGCAGCCCTGACAGGGCCCAAAAACTGTTTTTT.

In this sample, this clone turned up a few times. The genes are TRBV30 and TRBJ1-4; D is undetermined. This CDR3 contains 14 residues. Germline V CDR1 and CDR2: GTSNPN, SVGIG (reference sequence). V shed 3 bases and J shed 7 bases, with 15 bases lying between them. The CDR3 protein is CAWRAGWRGEKLFF. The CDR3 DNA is TGTGCCTGGAGGGCCGGTTGGAGAGGTGAAAAACTGTTTTTT.